This is a list of T cell receptor beta chains from one sample in a study of cytomegalovirus exposure and HLA in healthy donors. Clones were sequenced by immunoSEQ multiplex PCR, and TCRdb holds only the in-frame ones, with some missing. The table shows 100,000 or so clones, with 65% to 80% occurring only once. The specimen was PBMCs. The receptor source for this set is a woman aged 50 to 65 in good health and CMV-seropositive. CDR3s include the opening cysteine and the closing phenylalanine or tryptophan. The D gene is left open where the match is weak.

>TRBJ1-2|TRBD1|TRBV14
CASSPLDRDPYGYTF
>TRBJ2-2|TRBD2|TRBV7-8
CASSFGLAGRAGELFF
>TRBJ1-3|NA|TRBV9
CASSPTGGNTIYF
>TRBJ1-5|TRBD1|TRBV5-5
CASSASGTGIRPQHF
>TRBJ1-1|NA|TRBV6-1
CASSARGRNTEAFF
>TRBJ1-6|NA|TRBV14
CASSQEMSPNSPLHF
>TRBJ1-3|NA|TRBV19
CASTRNRNSGNTIYF
>TRBJ2-5|NA|TRBV9
CASSVGTVVQETQYF
>TRBJ1-1|NA|TRBV4-2
CASSHRPTGPPEAFF
>TRBJ1-2|TRBD1|TRBV19
CASSLGGQGHYGYTF
>TRBJ2-3|NA|TRBV23-1
CASSQGRWGHTDTQYF
>TRBJ1-2|TRBD1|TRBV18
CASSPGTGGANRYGYTF
>TRBJ1-6|TRBD1|TRBV9
CASRPGQLNSPLHF
>TRBJ1-4|TRBD1|TRBV10-2
CASSEDRATNEKLFF
>TRBJ1-5|TRBD1|TRBV10-3
CAISKKGGGQPQHF
>TRBJ1-2|TRBD1|TRBV5-5
CASSSTSTGPNYGYTF
>TRBJ2-1|TRBD2|TRBV5-6
CASSLVRRGARNEQFF
>TRBJ1-4|NA|TRBV6-6
CASSHLGGANEKLFF
>TRBJ2-4|NA|TRBV7-3
CASSNRPTGLAKNIQYF
>TRBJ2-3|TRBD1|TRBV19
CASSPGQGGTDTQYF
>NA|NA|TRBV11-2
CASSFGQASYEQYF
>TRBJ2-5|NA|TRBV7-9
CASSLSRLTGEQYF
>TRBJ2-5|NA|TRBV7-9
CASSLSQGGETQYF
>TRBJ1-3|NA|TRBV9
CASSAREGLYSGNTIYF
>TRBJ2-7|NA|TRBV2
CASSSTYEQYF
>TRBJ1-2|NA|TRBV10-3
CAISGRVNYGYTF
>TRBJ1-2|NA|TRBV11-2
CASSLAGEARGYTF
>TRBJ2-1|TRBD2|TRBV29-1
CSAVGAGGPGYNEQFF
>TRBJ2-5|NA|TRBV29-1
CSVVAGRDRETQYF
>TRBJ2-2|TRBD1|TRBV25-1
CATRAEGTGGLFF
>TRBJ1-1|TRBD1|TRBV7-3
CASSLRGQGARTEAFF
>TRBJ1-5|TRBD1|TRBV27
CASSFGQANQPQHF
>TRBJ2-3|TRBD2|TRBV7-6
CASSLSRRGYTDTQYF
>TRBJ2-5|TRBD2|TRBV29-1
CTILGVAGGHQETQYF